This entry is about one TCR beta chain. This sample was taken from a study of T cells in Graves' hyperthyroidism and ophthalmopathy. Study as a whole: Peripheral blood collection took place at initial diagnosis, before any treatment.

V gave up 7 bases and J gave up 4 bases, with 14 bases separating them. The CDR3 extends over 14 amino acids. The germline V gene has CDR1 LNHDA and CDR2 SQIVND (reference sequence). Researchers took RNA transcripts and amplified the TCR beta CDR3 regions from them. The HTBI primer set drove a first-round RT-PCR of the TCR CDR3. TCRdb redid the calling of the multiplex PCR reads with MiXCR, one entry per CDR3 protein. The sample yields about 420,000 distinct CDR3 sequences, around 14% seen once. The material sequenced was blood. This clonotype was sampled from a woman aged 18-30 years with Graves' hyperthyroidism. The V gene is TRBV19, the J gene TRBJ1-3, with D hard to call. The CDR3 sequence is CASTPNGRGNTIYF. The CDR3 coding sequence is TGTGCCAGTACCCCCAACGGACGAGGAAACACCATATATTTT.